This T cell receptor (beta chain) was retrieved from a study of shared clonotypes between healthy human individuals. Whole-study results and caveats: Large depth notwithstanding, sorted-subset sequencing proved incomplete by rarefaction. Donor clonotype sharing was expected to depend on sequencing depth. Estimated richness was generally greater in naive than memory subsets.

The protocol was immunoSEQ multiplex PCR, while the TCRdb copy is restricted to in-frame clones and leaves out a portion. The sample includes approximately 740,000 clones, 80% to 95% of them seen just once. Regarding this clone: Its matching antigen is unknown.

Germline V CDR1 and CDR2: SEHNR, FQNEAQ (reference sequence). The CDR3 covers 15 residues. V gave up 0 bases and J gave up 3 bases, with 12 bases separating them. The naive CD8 population came from CD45RO-negative cells selected for CCR7, without terminally differentiated effector memory CD45RA+ cells. Input material: naive CD8+ T cells sorted from blood. V is TRBV7-9 and J is TRBJ2-7; D gene uncertain. The TCR originated in a man younger than 40 in good health. The CDR3 sequence: CASSLAQAPDYEQYF. The CDR3 DNA follows: TGTGCCAGCAGCTTAGCCCAAGCCCCGGACTACGAGCAGTACTTC.